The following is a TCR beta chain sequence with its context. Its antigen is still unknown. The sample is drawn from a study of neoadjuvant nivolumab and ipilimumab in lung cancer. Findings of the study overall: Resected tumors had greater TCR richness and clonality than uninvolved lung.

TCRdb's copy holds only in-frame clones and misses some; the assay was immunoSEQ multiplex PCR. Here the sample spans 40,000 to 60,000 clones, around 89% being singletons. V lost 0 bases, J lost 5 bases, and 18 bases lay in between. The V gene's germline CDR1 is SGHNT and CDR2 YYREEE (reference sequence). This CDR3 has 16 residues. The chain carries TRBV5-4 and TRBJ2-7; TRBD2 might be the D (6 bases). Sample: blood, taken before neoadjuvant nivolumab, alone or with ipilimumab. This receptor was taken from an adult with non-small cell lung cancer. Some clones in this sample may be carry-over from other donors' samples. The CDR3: CASSLAGASRENEQYF. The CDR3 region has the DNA TGTGCCAGCAGCTTGGCCGGGGCTAGTCGGGAGAACGAGCAGTACTTC.